This T cell receptor beta chain was recorded in a study of shared clonotypes between healthy human individuals. The germline CDR1 and CDR2 sequences are LGHNA and YNFKEQ. V shed 4 bases, J shed 4 bases, and the junction held 11 bases outside the gene matches. There are 16 residues in the CDR3. The assay was immunoSEQ multiplex PCR, and TCRdb's table has in-frame clones only and misses some. This sample yields 450,000 to 500,000 clones, of which roughly four fifths are seen a single time; 13% belongs to the top ten. Sequenced sample: PBMCs. The receptor's source is a woman aged 40 to 50 in good health. Some clones in this sample may be carry-over from other donors' samples. The gene calls are TRBV4-2 and TRBJ2-3; 7 bases agree with TRBD2. Here the CDR3 DNA reads TGTGCCAGCAGCCCCCAGTGGGGCGGGAGACCAGATACGCAGTATTTT. It yields the protein CASSPQWGGRPDTQYF.